This TCR beta chain was identified during a study of blood T cells in healthy people across ages. This clonotype was found a few times. As yet, its antigen is unknown. A second PCR of roughly 6 to 12 cycles used a sample-barcoded 5' primer and a J-beta primer mix. TCRdb itself ran the 5' RACE reads through MiXCR, one entry per CDR3 protein. The data show 500,000 to 700,000 distinct CDR3 sequences, with 25% to 30% seen just once and about 15% held by the top ten. Points from the study as a whole: TCR beta diversity, measured per million T cells, fell in a roughly linear way with age.

The sequence was obtained from an elderly woman in good health. Sample: blood.

As DNA, the CDR3 is TGCGCCAGCCGAAACCGCCAGGGAGAGGAGGGCTACACCTTC. Its translation: CASRNRQGEEGYTF. The chain joins TRBV5-1 to TRBJ1-2, with D perhaps TRBD1 (5 bases). V was shortened by 7 bases and J by 8 bases, with 21 bases between the two germline ends. This CDR3 is 14 amino acids long. Germline values: CDR1 SGHRS, CDR2 YFSETQ.